The clone carrying this T cell receptor beta chain appeared a single time. The authors' processing: Reference gene primer amplification in the assay estimated nucleated cell counts. The assay was immunoSEQ multiplex PCR, and TCRdb's table has in-frame clones only and misses some. That table gives V, J and clone size, and the DNA gave D and trimming. This sample yields about 420,000 clones, of which approximately 90% are seen a single time; 0.65% to 1% belongs to the top ten. Seattle participants joined during active infection and were tracked over time. The data were obtained in a study of blood T cell repertoires in COVID-19. Study at large: Samples taken during acute and convalescent COVID-19 were collected in the United States, Italy and Spain. T cells, B-cell-depleted T cells, or PBMCs supplied cDNA or gDNA.

The CDR3 has 17 residues. Germline CDR1 reads SGHRS; CDR2 reads YFSETQ. The V end was cut by 0 bases, the J end by 0 bases, with 15 bases between. Sequences were obtained from peripheral blood. This chain links TRBV5-1 with TRBJ1-1; D gene uncertain. The sequence derives from a man in his late teens or twenties with COVID-19, enrolled during active disease. CDR3 in amino acids: CASSLAVAADMNTEAFF. In DNA, the CDR3 is TGCGCCAGCAGCTTGGCCGTCGCAGCAGACATGAACACTGAAGCTTTCTTT.